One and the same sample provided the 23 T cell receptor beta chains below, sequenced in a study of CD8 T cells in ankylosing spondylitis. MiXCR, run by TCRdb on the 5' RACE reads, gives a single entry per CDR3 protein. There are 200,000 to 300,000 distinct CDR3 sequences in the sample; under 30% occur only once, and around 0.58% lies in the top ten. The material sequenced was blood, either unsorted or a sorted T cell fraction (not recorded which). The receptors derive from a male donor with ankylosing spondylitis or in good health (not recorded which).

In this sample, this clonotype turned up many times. The CDR3 spells CSASAGASYNEQFF. CDR3 sequence (DNA): TGCAGTGCATCAGCGGGGGCTTCCTACAATGAGCAGTTCTTC. This rearrangement joins TRBV20-1 to TRBJ2-1, with 8 bases fitting TRBD2. V was pared by 6 bases and J by 1 base, with 5 bases of the junction left unmatched. The CDR3 has 14 amino acids. Germline values: CDR1 DFQATT, CDR2 SNEGSKA (reference sequence).

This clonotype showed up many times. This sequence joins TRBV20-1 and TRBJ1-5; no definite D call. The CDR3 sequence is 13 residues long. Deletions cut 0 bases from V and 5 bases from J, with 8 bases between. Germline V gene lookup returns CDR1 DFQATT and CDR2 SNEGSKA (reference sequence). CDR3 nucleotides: TGCAGTGCTAGAGATCAAATAGATCAGCCCCAGCATTTT. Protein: CSARDQIDQPQHF.

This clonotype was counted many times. As DNA, the CDR3 is TGTGCCACCAGCAGACCTTCCGACAGGGCATACGAGCAGTACTTC. Residues: CATSRPSDRAYEQYF. The V and J genes are TRBV15 and TRBJ2-7; 7 bases map to TRBD1. The trim removed 2 bases at V and 4 bases at J, leaving 8 bases unmatched. CDR1 is LNHNV and CDR2 is YYDKDF in the germline V gene (reference sequence). The CDR3 runs 15 residues.

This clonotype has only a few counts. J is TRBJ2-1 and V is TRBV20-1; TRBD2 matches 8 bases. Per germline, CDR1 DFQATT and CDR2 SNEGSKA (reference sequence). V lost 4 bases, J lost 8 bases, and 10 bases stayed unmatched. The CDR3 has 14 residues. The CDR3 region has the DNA TGCAGTGCTACGTCCGGGACTAGTATCTATGAGCAGTTCTTC. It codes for CSATSGTSIYEQFF.

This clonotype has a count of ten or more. The CDR3 nucleotides read TGTGCCAGCAGAAGGGACAACACCTACGAGCAGTACTTC. Its protein product is CASRRDNTYEQYF. The chain recombines TRBV6-1 with TRBJ2-7; maybe TRBD1 (6 bases). Trimming took off 6 bases at V and 2 bases at J, with 11 bases between the two ends. The CDR3 contains 13 residues. The germline V gene encodes CDR1 MNHNS and CDR2 SASEGT.

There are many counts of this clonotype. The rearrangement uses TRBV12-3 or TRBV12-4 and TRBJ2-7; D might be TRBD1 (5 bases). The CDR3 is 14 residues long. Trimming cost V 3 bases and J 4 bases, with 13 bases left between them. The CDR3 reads CASSFGTGSYEQYF. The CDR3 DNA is TGTGCCAGCAGTTTTGGCACAGGATCTTACGAGCAGTACTTC.

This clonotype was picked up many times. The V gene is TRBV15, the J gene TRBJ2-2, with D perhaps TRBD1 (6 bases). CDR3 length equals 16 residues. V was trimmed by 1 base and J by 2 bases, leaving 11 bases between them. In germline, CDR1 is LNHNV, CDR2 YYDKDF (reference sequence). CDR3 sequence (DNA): TGTGCCACCAGCAGAGCCGGCAGGGGTAACACCGGGGAGCTGTTTTTT. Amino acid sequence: CATSRAGRGNTGELFF.

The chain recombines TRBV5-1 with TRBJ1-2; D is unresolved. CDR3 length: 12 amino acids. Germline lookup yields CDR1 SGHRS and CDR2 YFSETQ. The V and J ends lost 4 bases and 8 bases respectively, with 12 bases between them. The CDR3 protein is CASSPDARGYTF. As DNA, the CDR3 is TGCGCCAGCAGCCCCGATGCGAGAGGCTACACCTTC.

The CDR3, as DNA: TGTGCCAGCAGCGACCGGGGGCTCGCGGATACGCAGTATTTT. It specifies CASSDRGLADTQYF. This sequence joins TRBV7-2 and TRBJ2-3; D may match TRBD1 or TRBD2 (6 bases each). Germline V gives CDR1 SGHTA, CDR2 FQGNSA. V was clipped by 5 bases and J by 6 bases, with 15 bases between them. The CDR3 length is 14 residues.

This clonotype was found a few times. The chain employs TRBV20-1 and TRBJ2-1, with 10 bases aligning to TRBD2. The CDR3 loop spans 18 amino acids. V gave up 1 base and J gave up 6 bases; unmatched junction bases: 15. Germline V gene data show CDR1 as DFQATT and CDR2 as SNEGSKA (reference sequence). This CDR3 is CSARAFGQKRGGSNEQFF. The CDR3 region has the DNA TGCAGTGCTAGAGCCTTCGGTCAAAAGCGGGGGGGCAGCAATGAGCAGTTCTTC.

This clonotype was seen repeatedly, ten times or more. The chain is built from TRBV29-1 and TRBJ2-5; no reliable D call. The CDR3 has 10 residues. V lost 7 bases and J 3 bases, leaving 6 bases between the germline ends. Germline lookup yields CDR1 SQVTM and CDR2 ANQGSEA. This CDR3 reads CSGREETQYF. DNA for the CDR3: TGCAGCGGTAGGGAAGAGACCCAGTACTTC.

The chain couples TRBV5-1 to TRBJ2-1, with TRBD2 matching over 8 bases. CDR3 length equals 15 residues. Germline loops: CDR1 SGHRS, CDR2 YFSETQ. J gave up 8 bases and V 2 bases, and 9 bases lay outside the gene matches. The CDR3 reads CASSLQRTSTHEQFF. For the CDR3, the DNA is TGCGCCAGCAGCTTACAAAGGACTAGCACTCATGAGCAGTTCTTC. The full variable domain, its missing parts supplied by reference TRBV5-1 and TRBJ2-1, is KAGVTQTPRYLIKTRGQQVTLSCSPISGHRSVSWYQQTPGQGLQFLFEYFSETQRNKGNFPGRFSGRQFSNSRSEMNVSTLELGDSALYLCASSLQRTSTHEQFFGPGTRLTVL.

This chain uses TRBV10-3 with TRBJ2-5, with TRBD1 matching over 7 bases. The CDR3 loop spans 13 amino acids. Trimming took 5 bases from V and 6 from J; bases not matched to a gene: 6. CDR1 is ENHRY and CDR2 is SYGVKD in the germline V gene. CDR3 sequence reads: CAISRTGEKTQYF. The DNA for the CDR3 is TGTGCCATCAGTCGGACAGGTGAAAAGACCCAGTACTTC.

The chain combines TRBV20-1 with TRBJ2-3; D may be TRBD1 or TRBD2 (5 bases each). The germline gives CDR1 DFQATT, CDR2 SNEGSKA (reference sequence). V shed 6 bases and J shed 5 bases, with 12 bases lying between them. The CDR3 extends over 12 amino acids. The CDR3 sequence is CSASLGVDTQYF. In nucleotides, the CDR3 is TGCAGTGCCTCCTTGGGGGTAGATACGCAGTATTTT.

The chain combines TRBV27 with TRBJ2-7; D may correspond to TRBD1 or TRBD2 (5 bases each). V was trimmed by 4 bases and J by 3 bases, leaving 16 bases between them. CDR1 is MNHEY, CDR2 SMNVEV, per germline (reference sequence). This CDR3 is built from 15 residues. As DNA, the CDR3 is TGTGCCAGCAGTTCTCGGGGCAGGAGACACTACGAGCAGTACTTC. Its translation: CASSSRGRRHYEQYF.

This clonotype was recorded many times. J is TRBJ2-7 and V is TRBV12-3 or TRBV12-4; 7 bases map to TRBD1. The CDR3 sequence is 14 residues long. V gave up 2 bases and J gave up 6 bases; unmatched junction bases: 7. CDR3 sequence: CASSLLQGSGEQYF. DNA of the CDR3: TGTGCCAGCAGTTTATTACAGGGGTCCGGCGAGCAGTACTTC.

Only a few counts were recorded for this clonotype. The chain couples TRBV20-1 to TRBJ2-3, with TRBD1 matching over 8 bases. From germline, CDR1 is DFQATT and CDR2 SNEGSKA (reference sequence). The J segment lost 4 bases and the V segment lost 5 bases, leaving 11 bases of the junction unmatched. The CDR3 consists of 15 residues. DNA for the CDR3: TGCAGTGCTGCTCCAGGGGGCTACTTTTCAGATACGCAGTATTTT. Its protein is CSAAPGGYFSDTQYF.

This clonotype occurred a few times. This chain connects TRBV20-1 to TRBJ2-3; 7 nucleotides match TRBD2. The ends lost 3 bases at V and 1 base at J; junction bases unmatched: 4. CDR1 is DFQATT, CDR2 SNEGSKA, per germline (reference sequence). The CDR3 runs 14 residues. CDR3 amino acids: CSASVSGGTDTQYF. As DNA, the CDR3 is TGCAGTGCTAGTGTCAGCGGGGGCACAGATACGCAGTATTTT.

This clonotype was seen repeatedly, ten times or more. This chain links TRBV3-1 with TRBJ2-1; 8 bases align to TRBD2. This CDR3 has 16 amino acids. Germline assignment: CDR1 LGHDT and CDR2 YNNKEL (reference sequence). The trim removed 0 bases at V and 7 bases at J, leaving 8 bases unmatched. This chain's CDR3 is CASSQEIASGRNEQFF. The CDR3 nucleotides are TGTGCCAGCAGCCAAGAAATCGCTAGCGGGCGGAATGAGCAGTTCTTC.

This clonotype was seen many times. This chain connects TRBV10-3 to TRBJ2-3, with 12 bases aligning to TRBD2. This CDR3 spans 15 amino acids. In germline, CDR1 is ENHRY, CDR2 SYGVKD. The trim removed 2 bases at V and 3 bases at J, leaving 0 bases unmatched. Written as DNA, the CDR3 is TGTGCCATCAGTGAGACTAGCGGGGGGACAGATACGCAGTATTTT. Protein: CAISETSGGTDTQYF.

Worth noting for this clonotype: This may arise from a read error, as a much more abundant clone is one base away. This CDR3 reads CASSEDIPGTDTQYF. The CDR3 DNA follows: TGTGCCAGCAGCGAAGATATCCCCGGCACAGATACGCAGTATTTT. The gene calls are TRBV14 and TRBJ2-3; D is unresolved. There are 15 residues in the CDR3. The germline CDR1 and CDR2 sequences are SGHDN and FVKESK.

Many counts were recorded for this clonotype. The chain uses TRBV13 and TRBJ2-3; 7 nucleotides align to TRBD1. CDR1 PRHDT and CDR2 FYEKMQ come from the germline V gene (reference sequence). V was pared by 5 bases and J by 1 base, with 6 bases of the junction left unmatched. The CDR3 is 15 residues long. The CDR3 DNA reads TGTGCCAGCAGCGGTTTTGGACAGGGCACAGATACGCAGTATTTT. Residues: CASSGFGQGTDTQYF. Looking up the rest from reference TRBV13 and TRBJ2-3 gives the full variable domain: AAGVIQSPRHLIKEKRETATLKCYPIPRHDTVYWYQQGPGQDPQFLISFYEKMQSDKGSIPDRFSAQQFSDYHSELNMSSLELGDSALYFCASSGFGQGTDTQYFGPGTRLTVL.

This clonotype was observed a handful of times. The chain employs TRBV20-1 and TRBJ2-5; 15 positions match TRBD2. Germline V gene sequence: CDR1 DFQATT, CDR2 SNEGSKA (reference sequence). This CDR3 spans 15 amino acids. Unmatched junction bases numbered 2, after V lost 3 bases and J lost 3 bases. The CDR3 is CSASGTSGGKETQYF. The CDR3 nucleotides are TGCAGTGCTAGTGGGACTAGCGGGGGGAAAGAGACCCAGTACTTC.